The 29 T cell receptor beta chains in this list originate from one sample, sequenced in a study of blood T cell repertoires in COVID-19. Data came from immunoSEQ multiplex PCR; TCRdb stores just in-frame clones and leaves some out. The data hold about 170,000 clones, with approximately 77% observed a single time. The specimen sequenced was peripheral blood. The receptors derive from a woman aged 80 or over with active or convalescent COVID-19.

In this sample, this clone turned up once. The V gene is TRBV2, the J gene TRBJ2-6; D not resolved. The V gene's germline CDR1 is SNHLY and CDR2 FYNNEI. There are 14 residues in the CDR3. The V gene lost 7 bases and the J gene lost 1 base, with 8 bases spanning the gap. CDR3 amino acids: CASTVGSGANVLTF. The CDR3 DNA reads as TGTGCCAGCACGGTCGGGTCTGGGGCCAACGTCCTGACTTTC.

The CDR3 spells CASSWSGEETQYF. CDR3 nucleotides: TGTGCCAGCAGCTGGAGCGGAGAAGAGACCCAGTACTTC. This chain links TRBV6-5 with TRBJ2-5; D possibly corresponds to TRBD2 (5 bases). Germline CDR1 MNHEY, CDR2 SVGAGI. The germline V and J ends were trimmed by 6 bases and 3 bases, with 11 bases remaining between them. This CDR3 has 13 residues.

This chain links TRBV9 with TRBJ1-6; 7 bases align to TRBD1. The CDR3 consists of 17 residues. Germline V gives CDR1 SGDLS, CDR2 YYNGEE. With 3 bases clipped from V and 1 base from J, the junction kept 7 bases outside the gene matches. CDR3 coding DNA: TGTGCCAGCAGCGAAGGGACAGCTCCTTCCTATAATTCACCCCTCCACTTT. Encoded protein: CASSEGTAPSYNSPLHF.

The CDR3, as DNA: TGCGCCAGCAGCCCATGGTCGAGAGCAGGAGAGACCCAGTACTTC. It translates to CASSPWSRAGETQYF. V gene TRBV4-1 combines with J gene TRBJ2-5; D gene ambiguous. Trimming removed 4 bases from V and 4 bases from J, with 16 bases in between. The CDR3 covers 15 residues. The germline V gene encodes CDR1 MGHRA and CDR2 YSYEKL.

The rearrangement uses TRBV29-1 and TRBJ2-2; 11 nucleotides match TRBD2. The CDR3 sequence is 18 residues long. V was pared by 4 bases and J by 3 bases, with 13 bases of the junction left unmatched. The germline V gene encodes CDR1 SQVTM and CDR2 ANQGSEA. Here the CDR3 reads CSVAPLAGGGVDTGELFF. Here the CDR3 DNA reads TGCAGCGTTGCCCCCCTAGCGGGAGGCGGGGTTGACACCGGGGAGCTGTTTTTT.

V usage is TRBV27 and J usage is TRBJ2-1; TRBD2 is a possible D gene (6 bases). Deletions cut 2 bases from V and 4 bases from J, with 18 bases between. The length of the CDR3 is 17 residues. Germline CDR1 reads MNHEY; CDR2 reads SMNVEV (reference sequence). The CDR3 here is CASSLMLAEAGYNEQFF. The DNA for the CDR3 is TGTGCCAGCAGTTTAATGCTTGCCGAAGCGGGTTACAATGAGCAGTTCTTC.

This clone was detected once. This chain joins TRBV7-9 and TRBJ1-1, with 8 bases that match TRBD1. The V gene's germline CDR1 is SEHNR and CDR2 FQNEAQ (reference sequence). With 6 bases clipped from V and 4 bases from J, the junction kept 7 bases outside the gene matches. The CDR3 loop spans 14 amino acids. Written as DNA, the CDR3 is TGTGCCAGCAGTTCTCAGACAGGGGCCACTGAAGCTTTCTTT. This translates into CASSSQTGATEAFF.

This chain connects TRBV6-9 to TRBJ2-7; D remains ambiguous. The CDR3 spans 14 residues. V was clipped by 2 bases and J by 1 base, with 9 bases between them. The germline V gene encodes CDR1 MNHGY and CDR2 SVAAGI. The CDR3 sequence is CASSYLAASYEQYF. The CDR3 DNA follows: TGTGCCAGCAGTTATCTGGCGGCTTCCTACGAGCAGTACTTC.

This chain connects TRBV5-4 to TRBJ2-3; 10 positions match TRBD2. Per germline, CDR1 SGHNT and CDR2 YYREEE (reference sequence). The CDR3 covers 19 residues. Trimming at V came to 4 bases and at J to 0 bases, leaving 14 bases not matched to a gene. In nucleotides, the CDR3 is TGTGCCAGCAGCCCCCCCCGAGCGGGAGGGCCTAGGAGCACAGATACGCAGTATTTT. Translated: CASSPPRAGGPRSTDTQYF.

This clone was found a few times. This rearrangement joins TRBV2 to TRBJ2-7; 12 bases agree with TRBD2. The CDR3 contains 14 residues. J was trimmed by 12 bases and V by 0 bases; bases with no gene match: 6. Germline lookup yields CDR1 SNHLY and CDR2 FYNNEI. Written as DNA, the CDR3 is TGTGCCAGCAGTGAAGCCGCTAGCGGGAGGGCCGGGTACTTC. Protein sequence: CASSEAASGRAGYF.

The V gene is TRBV12-3 or TRBV12-4, the J gene TRBJ1-1; weak D call: TRBD1 (5 bases). This CDR3 region has 13 residues. V was clipped by 1 base and J by 11 bases, with 14 bases between them. Here the CDR3 reads CASSLDVGGWAFF. As DNA, the CDR3 is TGTGCCAGCAGTTTAGACGTCGGGGGGTGGGCTTTCTTT.

This chain links TRBV24-1 with TRBJ2-1; 8 nucleotides agree with TRBD1. CDR3 length: 15 amino acids. Germline V gene lookup returns CDR1 KGHDR and CDR2 SFDVKD. V lost 4 bases and J lost 6; bases outside the gene matches: 7. The CDR3 protein is CATSEPGQDRNEQFF. The CDR3 region has the DNA TGTGCCACCAGTGAGCCGGGACAGGATCGCAATGAGCAGTTCTTC.

This chain joins TRBV4-1 and TRBJ2-7; D may be TRBD1 (6 bases). V was shortened by 4 bases and J by 2 bases, with 21 bases between the two germline ends. Germline V gene data show CDR1 as MGHRA and CDR2 as YSYEKL. The CDR3 contains 17 residues. Written as DNA, the CDR3 is TGCGCCAGCAGCCGCCAGGGCGAGGGGGACACCACCTACGAGCAGTACTTC. Its protein is CASSRQGEGDTTYEQYF.

The J gene is TRBJ1-5, the V gene TRBV30, with 8 nucleotides matching TRBD1. Looked up from germline, CDR1 is GTSNPN and CDR2 is SVGIG (reference sequence). V shed 1 base and J 3 bases; nucleotides not matched to a gene: 8. There are 16 residues in the CDR3. The CDR3 loop is CAWSESTGAYNQPQHF. The CDR3 coding sequence is TGTGCCTGGAGTGAATCGACAGGGGCGTACAATCAGCCCCAGCATTTT.

The chain carries TRBV6-5 and TRBJ1-2; perhaps TRBD1 as D (5 bases). Germline-derived CDR1 and CDR2 are MNHEY and SVGAGI. Deletions cut 5 bases from V and 7 bases from J, with 14 bases between. The CDR3 loop spans 13 amino acids. The CDR3 reads CASSPGGSGGYTF. In DNA form, the CDR3 reads TGTGCCAGCAGTCCTGGGGGGTCTGGTGGCTACACCTTC.

The V gene is TRBV20-1, the J gene TRBJ2-7, with D perhaps TRBD2 (7 bases). This CDR3 contains 14 residues. V gave up 3 bases and J gave up 4 bases, with 16 bases separating them. Germline assignment: CDR1 DFQATT and CDR2 SNEGSKA (reference sequence). CDR3 sequence: CSASGGGAGYEQYF. In DNA form, the CDR3 reads TGCAGTGCTAGTGGGGGGGGCGCCGGTTACGAGCAGTACTTC.

CDR3 loop: CASSVEGAGGSGNTIYF. In DNA, the CDR3 is TGTGCCAGCAGCGTAGAGGGCGCCGGAGGCTCTGGAAACACCATATATTTT. The chain recombines TRBV9 with TRBJ1-3; no reliable D call. Per germline, CDR1 SGDLS and CDR2 YYNGEE. This CDR3 has 17 amino acids. Trimming took off 0 bases at V and 0 bases at J, with 13 bases between the two ends.

The V and J genes are TRBV5-1 and TRBJ1-2; no definite D call. V shed 3 bases and J shed 3 bases, with 21 bases lying between them. CDR3 length equals 17 residues. The V gene's germline CDR1 is SGHRS and CDR2 YFSETQ. The DNA of the CDR3 is TGCGCCAGCAGCTACGAATACGGAGTCCTGCGAGACTATGGCTACACCTTC. It yields the protein CASSYEYGVLRDYGYTF.

This clone has a single count. The chain is built from TRBV19 and TRBJ1-2, with 7 positions matching TRBD1. The V segment lost 5 bases and the J segment 3 bases; nucleotides outside the gene matches: 6. CDR1 is LNHDA and CDR2 is SQIVND in the germline V gene (reference sequence). The CDR3 covers 14 residues. The CDR3 region is CASSPSGTDYGYTF. CDR3 coding DNA: TGTGCCAGTAGTCCCTCCGGGACAGACTATGGCTACACCTTC.

The rearrangement links TRBV19 to TRBJ1-2; D might be TRBD1 (6 bases). Germline V gene data show CDR1 as LNHDA and CDR2 as SQIVND (reference sequence). CDR3 length equals 14 residues. The ends were cut back, 1 base at V and 4 bases at J, with 10 bases in the middle. For the CDR3, the DNA is TGTGCCAGTAGTATAGTCGGACAGCGCTATGGCTACACCTTC. Its protein product is CASSIVGQRYGYTF.

This clone was seen once. The rearrangement links TRBV3-1 (or the pseudogene TRBV3-2) to TRBJ1-4; D not certain. The CDR3 extends over 14 amino acids. Deletions cut 0 bases from V and 8 bases from J, with 10 bases between. In germline, CDR1 is LGHDT, CDR2 YNNKEL (reference sequence). DNA of the CDR3: TGTGCCAGCAGCCAAGATATCGGTAGCGAAAAACTGTTTTTT. This sequence encodes CASSQDIGSEKLFF.

The rearrangement uses TRBV6-6 and TRBJ2-3, with 15 bases aligning to TRBD2. V lost 6 bases and J lost 2; bases outside the gene matches: 6. Germline CDR1 is MNHNY and CDR2 is SVGAGI (reference sequence). The CDR3 runs 17 residues. CDR3 coding DNA: TGTGCCAGCAGCCGAGGACTAGCGGGAGGGTCCACAGATACGCAGTATTTT. As protein: CASSRGLAGGSTDTQYF.

V gene TRBV27 combines with J gene TRBJ1-1, with 8 bases aligning to TRBD1. The trim removed 6 bases at V and 10 bases at J, leaving 7 bases unmatched. The CDR3 is made up of 12 amino acids. Per the germline V gene, CDR1 is MNHEY and CDR2 is SMNVEV (reference sequence). As DNA, the CDR3 is TGTGCCAGCAGGAAATTACAGGGGGTAGCTTTCTTT. Its translation: CASRKLQGVAFF.

This chain uses TRBV5-1 with TRBJ1-2; perhaps TRBD1 as D (5 bases). The V and J ends lost 2 bases and 5 bases respectively, with 10 bases between them. CDR1 and CDR2 (germline): SGHRS, YFSETQ. This CDR3 comprises 13 residues. CDR3 residues: CASSFGQGYGYTF. The DNA of the CDR3 is TGCGCCAGCAGCTTCGGGCAGGGATATGGCTACACCTTC.

The V and J genes are TRBV10-3 and TRBJ2-2, with 8 bases aligning to TRBD1. The trim removed 7 bases at V and 1 base at J, leaving 2 bases unmatched. Germline-derived CDR1 and CDR2 are ENHRY and SYGVKD. CDR3 length equals 14 residues. The CDR3: CAITGTGNTGELFF. The CDR3 bases are TGTGCCATCACCGGGACAGGGAACACCGGGGAGCTGTTTTTT.

This clone is a singleton in its sample. The V gene is TRBV9, the J gene TRBJ1-2; the match to TRBD1 covers 7 bases. This CDR3 contains 15 residues. The germline gives CDR1 SGDLS, CDR2 YYNGEE. Unmatched junction bases numbered 6, after V lost 1 base and J lost 3 bases. The CDR3 region has the DNA TGTGCCAGCAGCGTACGTACAGGGGTGGACTATGGCTACACCTTC. It yields the protein CASSVRTGVDYGYTF.

The CDR3 reads CASSLVTGASTEAFF. DNA for the CDR3: TGCGCCAGCAGCTTGGTCACAGGGGCGTCCACTGAAGCTTTCTTT. V gene TRBV5-1 combines with J gene TRBJ1-1; 7 bases are shared with TRBD1. The junction had 6 bases not matched to a gene; V was cut back by 0 bases and J by 4 bases. Germline V gives CDR1 SGHRS, CDR2 YFSETQ. This CDR3 is built from 15 residues.

The rearrangement links TRBV2 to TRBJ1-2, with D possibly matching TRBD1 (6 bases). Trimming pared 3 bases from V and 7 bases from J, leaving 6 bases between. The V gene's germline CDR1 is SNHLY and CDR2 FYNNEI. The CDR3 loop spans 11 amino acids. The CDR3 is CASSDRGGYTF. CDR3 bases: TGTGCCAGCAGTGACAGGGGTGGCTACACCTTC.

This chain joins TRBV2 and TRBJ2-1; 13 positions agree with TRBD2. This CDR3 comprises 17 residues. CDR1 is SNHLY and CDR2 is FYNNEI in the germline V gene. V lost 4 bases, J lost 0 bases, and 3 bases stayed unmatched. Here the CDR3 DNA reads TGTGCCAGCAGTGGACTAGCGGGAGGACTCTCCTACAATGAGCAGTTCTTC. Translation: CASSGLAGGLSYNEQFF. The complete variable domain, with remaining parts taken from reference TRBV2 and TRBJ2-1, reads EPEVTQTPSHQVTQMGQEVILRCVPISNHLYFYWYRQILGQKVEFLVSFYNNEISEKSEIFDDQFSVERPDGSNFTLKIRSTKLEDSAMYFCASSGLAGGLSYNEQFFGPGTRLTVL.